This T cell receptor (beta chain) was sequenced for a study of blood T cell repertoires in COVID-19. Study background: Material from acute and convalescent COVID-19 was sourced from the United States, Italy and Spain. T cells, B-cell-depleted T cells, or PBMCs provided the cDNA or gDNA that served as material.

Clones were read by immunoSEQ multiplex PCR, and TCRdb kept only the in-frame ones, dropping some. Of 130,000 to 150,000 clones in the sample, 79% are singletons; the top ten hold roughly 3.6%. The CDR3 sequence is 14 residues long. Germline CDR1 and CDR2: GTSNPN and SVGIG (reference sequence). V was trimmed by 0 bases and J by 6 bases, leaving 15 bases between them. This chain connects TRBV30 to TRBJ2-7; a weak D match, TRBD2 (5 bases). Sample: peripheral blood. This clonotype was obtained from a man aged 55 to 69 with acute or convalescent COVID-19. In DNA form, the CDR3 reads TGTGCCTGGAGTGTACAAGATTGGGGAGTCGAGCAGTACTTC. It encodes CAWSVQDWGVEQYF.